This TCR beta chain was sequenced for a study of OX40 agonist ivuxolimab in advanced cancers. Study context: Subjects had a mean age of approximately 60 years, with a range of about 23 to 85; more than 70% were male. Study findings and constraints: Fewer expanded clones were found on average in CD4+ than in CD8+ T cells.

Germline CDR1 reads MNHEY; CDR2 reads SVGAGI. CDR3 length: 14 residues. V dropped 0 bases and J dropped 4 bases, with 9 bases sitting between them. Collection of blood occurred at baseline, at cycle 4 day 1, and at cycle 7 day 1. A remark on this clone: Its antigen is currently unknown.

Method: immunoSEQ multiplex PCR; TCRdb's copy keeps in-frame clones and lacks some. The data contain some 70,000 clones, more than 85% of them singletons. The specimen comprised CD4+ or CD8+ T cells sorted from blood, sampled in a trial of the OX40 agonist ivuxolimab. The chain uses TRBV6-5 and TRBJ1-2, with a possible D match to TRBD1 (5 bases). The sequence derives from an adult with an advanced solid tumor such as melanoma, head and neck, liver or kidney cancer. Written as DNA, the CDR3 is TGTGCCAGCAGTTACTCGGCGCAGGGCTATGGCTACACCTTC. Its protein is CASSYSAQGYGYTF.